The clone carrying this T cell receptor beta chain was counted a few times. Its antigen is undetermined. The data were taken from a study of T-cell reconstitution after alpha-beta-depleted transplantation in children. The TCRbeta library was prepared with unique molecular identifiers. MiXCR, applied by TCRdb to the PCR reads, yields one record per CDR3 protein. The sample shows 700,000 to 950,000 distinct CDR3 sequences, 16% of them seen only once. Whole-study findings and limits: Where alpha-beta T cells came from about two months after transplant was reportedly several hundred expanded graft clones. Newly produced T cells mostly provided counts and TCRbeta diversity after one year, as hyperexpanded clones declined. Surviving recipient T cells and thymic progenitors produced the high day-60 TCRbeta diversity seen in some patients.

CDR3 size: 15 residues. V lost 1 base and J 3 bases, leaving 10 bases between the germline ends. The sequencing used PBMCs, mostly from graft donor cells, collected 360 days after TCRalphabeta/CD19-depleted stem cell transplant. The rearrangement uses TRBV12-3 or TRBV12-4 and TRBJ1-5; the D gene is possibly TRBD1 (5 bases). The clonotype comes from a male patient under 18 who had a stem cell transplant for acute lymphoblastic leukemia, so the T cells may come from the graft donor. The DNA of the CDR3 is TGTGCCAGCAGTTTAGAGCGGGGGAACAATCAGCCCCAGCATTTT. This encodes CASSLERGNNQPQHF.